The 19 T cell receptor beta chains reported below all come from one sample, sequenced in a study of blood T cell repertoires in COVID-19. Profiled with immunoSEQ multiplex PCR; TCRdb holds only in-frame clones, not every one. There are some 330,000 clones in the sample; roughly 90% occur only once, and less than 20% lies in the top ten. Sequenced sample: PBMCs or T cells enriched from blood (not recorded which). These TCRs come from a woman aged 25 to 39 who had recovered from COVID-19.

This chain links TRBV10-3 with TRBJ2-1, with 9 bases lining up with TRBD2. This CDR3 contains 15 residues. V lost 6 bases to trimming and J lost 7 bases; unmatched junction nucleotides: 10. Looked up from germline, CDR1 is ENHRY and CDR2 is SYGVKD. The CDR3 spells CAISAPGTSLNEQFF. CDR3 DNA sequence: TGTGCCATCAGCGCTCCCGGGACTAGCCTTAATGAGCAGTTCTTC.

The chain links TRBV5-1 to TRBJ2-1, with a tentative D call TRBD1 (6 bases). The germline V gene has CDR1 SGHRS and CDR2 YFSETQ. This CDR3 is built from 15 residues. The ends were cut back, 0 bases at V and 6 bases at J, with 13 bases in the middle. The CDR3 DNA reads as TGCGCCAGCAGCTTGGCGGACAGTACGTCCAATGAGCAGTTCTTC. Residues: CASSLADSTSNEQFF.

This clone was found once. The V call is TRBV19, the J call TRBJ1-3; D remains unclear. The CDR3 totals 16 residues. Between the trimmed V and J ends, which lost 5 bases and 0 bases, there was a span of 14 bases. Per germline, CDR1 LNHDA and CDR2 SQIVND (reference sequence). The CDR3 is CASSSPLQSSGNTIYF. The CDR3 DNA follows: TGTGCCAGTAGTTCCCCCTTACAGAGCTCTGGAAACACCATATATTTT. The full variable domain, in which reference TRBV19 and TRBJ1-3 provide the parts outside the CDR3, is DGGITQSPKYLFRKEGQNVTLSCEQNLNHDAMYWYRQDPGQGLRLIYYSQIVNDFQKGDIAEGYSVSREKKESFPLTVTSAQKNPTAFYLCASSSPLQSSGNTIYFGEGSWLTVV.

V usage is TRBV7-2 and J usage is TRBJ1-2; 7 bases agree with TRBD1. The CDR3 length is 15 residues. The junction had 12 bases not matched to a gene; V was cut back by 5 bases and J by 6 bases. Germline-derived CDR1 and CDR2 are SGHTA and FQGNSA. In DNA, the CDR3 is TGTGCCAGCAGCACCAGACAGGGCGGGTCGGATGGCTACACCTTC. Translation gives CASSTRQGGSDGYTF.

The rearrangement uses TRBV6-6 and TRBJ2-7; the match to TRBD2 covers 9 bases. This CDR3 has 15 amino acids. The V gene's germline CDR1 is MNHNY and CDR2 SVGAGI (reference sequence). With 2 bases clipped from V and 0 bases from J, the junction kept 2 bases outside the gene matches. The CDR3 loop is CASSYRSGGSYEQYF. CDR3 nucleotide sequence: TGTGCCAGCAGTTACCGTAGCGGGGGCTCCTACGAGCAGTACTTC.

This clone occurred once. The chain employs TRBV19 and TRBJ1-1; 10 bases fit TRBD1. Germline-derived CDR1 and CDR2 are LNHDA and SQIVND (reference sequence). After removal of 5 bases from V and 0 bases from J, the junction contained 9 bases not matched to a gene. The CDR3 is 17 amino acids. The CDR3 nucleotides are TGTGCCAGTAGTGCCCTTCGGACAGGGGGACTGAACACTGAAGCTTTCTTT. It is translated as CASSALRTGGLNTEAFF.

The rearrangement joins TRBV5-1 to TRBJ2-1, with D maybe TRBD1 (5 bases). V dropped 2 bases and J dropped 5 bases, with 11 bases sitting between them. The CDR3 is made up of 14 amino acids. CDR1 SGHRS and CDR2 YFSETQ come from the germline V gene. The CDR3 spells CASSFPRQNNEQFF. In nucleotides, the CDR3 is TGCGCCAGCAGCTTCCCACGACAGAACAATGAGCAGTTCTTC.

This clone was seen only once. The V and J genes are TRBV28 and TRBJ2-7; D remains unclear. CDR3 length: 16 residues. The germline gives CDR1 MDHEN, CDR2 SYDVKM. V was shortened by 3 bases and J by 0 bases, with 15 bases between the two germline ends. The CDR3 DNA reads as TGTGCCAGCAGTTTCTACCGCAGGCCCAGCTCCTACGAGCAGTACTTC. It translates to CASSFYRRPSSYEQYF.

This clone was seen only a few times. The J gene is TRBJ2-1, the V gene TRBV3-1 (or the pseudogene TRBV3-2), with 8 bases identical to TRBD2. The germline V gene encodes CDR1 LGHDT and CDR2 YNNKEL (reference sequence). Trimming cost V 0 bases and J 9 bases; bases outside gene matches: 10. The CDR3 is 16 amino acids. CDR3 in amino acids: CASSQERGTRWSEQFF. The CDR3 DNA is TGTGCCAGCAGCCAAGAACGGGGGACTAGATGGAGTGAGCAGTTCTTC.

CDR3 nucleotides: TGCGCCAGCAGCCAAGATGTCGCCGTCCTTAACGGTGAAAAACTGTTTTTT. Amino acid sequence: CASSQDVAVLNGEKLFF. This sequence joins TRBV4-3 and TRBJ1-4; D unclear. Germline loops: CDR1 LGHNA, CDR2 YSLEER. The CDR3 extends over 17 amino acids. V was shortened by 0 bases and J by 7 bases, with 18 bases between the two germline ends.

This chain uses TRBV6-4 with TRBJ1-2, with 10 positions matching TRBD1. After removal of 2 bases from V and 3 bases from J, the junction contained 9 bases not matched to a gene. The germline V gene encodes CDR1 MRHNA and CDR2 SNTAGT. The CDR3 contains 17 residues. DNA of the CDR3: TGTGCCAGCAGTGACCCCCTTGAGGACAGGGGGGACTATGGCTACACCTTC. Translation gives CASSDPLEDRGDYGYTF.

V usage is TRBV7-2 and J usage is TRBJ1-5; 8 bases are a match to TRBD1. Germline loops: CDR1 SGHTA, CDR2 FQGNSA. Trimming at V came to 5 bases and at J to 7 bases, leaving 4 bases not matched to a gene. CDR3 length: 13 amino acids. The CDR3 sequence: CASSPGQGQPQHF. The DNA for the CDR3 is TGTGCCAGCAGCCCCGGACAGGGCCAGCCCCAGCATTTT.

J is TRBJ1-6 and V is TRBV5-1; D is possibly TRBD1 (6 bases). The CDR3 covers 15 residues. Germline V CDR1 and CDR2: SGHRS, YFSETQ. The V gene lost 0 bases and the J gene lost 10 bases, with 14 bases spanning the gap. The chain's CDR3 is CASSLVAGEGSPLHF. The CDR3 region has the DNA TGCGCCAGCAGCTTGGTGGCAGGGGAAGGATCACCCCTCCACTTT.

V gene TRBV20-1 combines with J gene TRBJ2-1; D unclear. V was shortened by 5 bases and J by 4 bases, with 6 bases between the two germline ends. The CDR3 spans 11 residues. Germline V lookup: CDR1 DFQATT, CDR2 SNEGSKA (reference sequence). As DNA, the CDR3 is TGCAGTGCTTCCGAGTACAATGAGCAGTTCTTC. Encoded protein: CSASEYNEQFF.

V is TRBV3-1 (or the pseudogene TRBV3-2) and J is TRBJ2-7; 11 nucleotides agree with TRBD2. Germline-derived CDR1 and CDR2 are LGHDT and YNNKEL (reference sequence). The CDR3 extends over 15 amino acids. With 2 bases clipped from V and 6 bases from J, the junction kept 6 bases outside the gene matches. Here the CDR3 DNA reads TGTGCCAGCAGCCAAAATAGGGGACTAGCGGCCGAGCAGTACTTC. Amino acids: CASSQNRGLAAEQYF.

Notes on this clone: The same CDR3 also results from other DNA sequences found in this sample. V and J are TRBV5-1 and TRBJ2-7; 7 nucleotides align to TRBD1. With V trimmed by 0 bases and J by 1 base, 1 base remained unmatched. CDR3 length: 14 amino acids. Per the germline V gene, CDR1 is SGHRS and CDR2 is YFSETQ. As DNA, the CDR3 is TGCGCCAGCAGCTTGGGGGACAGTTCCTACGAGCAGTACTTC. It specifies CASSLGDSSYEQYF.

J is TRBJ1-5 and V is TRBV27, with no clear D. Per germline, CDR1 MNHEY and CDR2 SMNVEV (reference sequence). The CDR3 length is 13 residues. The V and J ends lost 5 bases and 5 bases respectively, with 10 bases between them. The CDR3 loop is CASSLEEHQPQHF. DNA for the CDR3: TGTGCCAGCAGTCTCGAGGAGCATCAGCCCCAGCATTTT.

The chain employs TRBV6-4 and TRBJ1-1, with TRBD1 matching 8 bases. The germline V gene encodes CDR1 MRHNA and CDR2 SNTAGT. The CDR3 spans 14 residues. With V trimmed by 7 bases and J by 1 base, 5 bases remained unmatched. In nucleotides, the CDR3 is TGTGCCAGCAACACAGGGGGAGAGAACACTGAAGCTTTCTTT. Translating it yields CASNTGGENTEAFF.

V usage is TRBV28 and J usage is TRBJ1-4, with TRBD1 identical over 8 bases. The length of the CDR3 is 14 residues. The J segment lost 7 bases and the V segment lost 5 bases, leaving 6 bases of the junction unmatched. Per germline, CDR1 MDHEN and CDR2 SYDVKM. The CDR3 protein is CASSRLGQGEKLFF. For the CDR3, the DNA is TGTGCCAGCAGTCGTTTAGGACAGGGTGAAAAACTGTTTTTT.